This T cell receptor beta chain was recovered during a study of T cell responses to AZD1222 COVID-19 vaccine. Notes on the study in general: Among those given AZD1222, only five or six were seropositive at baseline. Donor demographics were predominantly white British with a female majority; clonal diversity may be underestimated. Dominant at 160-218 and 743-854, vaccine-associated CD4 TCRs also spanned spike.

Repertoires were generated with immunoSEQ multiplex PCR, while TCRdb's copy carries only in-frame clones and drops some. The sample shows 100,000 or so clones, around 90% of them seen only once. Comments on this clone: Its target is unknown.

From germline, CDR1 is WNHNN and CDR2 SYGVQD (reference sequence). The CDR3 extends over 13 amino acids. Trimming took 7 bases from V and 2 from J, leaving 12 bases between them. The clonotype comes from an adult in good health. This chain uses TRBV10-1 with TRBJ2-7; D perhaps matches TRBD1 (6 bases). The sequencing here drew on peripheral blood, taken on day 0 of AZD1222 vaccination. CDR3 loop: CASTGTPTYEQYF. CDR3 sequence (DNA): TGCGCCAGCACCGGGACACCGACCTACGAGCAGTACTTC.